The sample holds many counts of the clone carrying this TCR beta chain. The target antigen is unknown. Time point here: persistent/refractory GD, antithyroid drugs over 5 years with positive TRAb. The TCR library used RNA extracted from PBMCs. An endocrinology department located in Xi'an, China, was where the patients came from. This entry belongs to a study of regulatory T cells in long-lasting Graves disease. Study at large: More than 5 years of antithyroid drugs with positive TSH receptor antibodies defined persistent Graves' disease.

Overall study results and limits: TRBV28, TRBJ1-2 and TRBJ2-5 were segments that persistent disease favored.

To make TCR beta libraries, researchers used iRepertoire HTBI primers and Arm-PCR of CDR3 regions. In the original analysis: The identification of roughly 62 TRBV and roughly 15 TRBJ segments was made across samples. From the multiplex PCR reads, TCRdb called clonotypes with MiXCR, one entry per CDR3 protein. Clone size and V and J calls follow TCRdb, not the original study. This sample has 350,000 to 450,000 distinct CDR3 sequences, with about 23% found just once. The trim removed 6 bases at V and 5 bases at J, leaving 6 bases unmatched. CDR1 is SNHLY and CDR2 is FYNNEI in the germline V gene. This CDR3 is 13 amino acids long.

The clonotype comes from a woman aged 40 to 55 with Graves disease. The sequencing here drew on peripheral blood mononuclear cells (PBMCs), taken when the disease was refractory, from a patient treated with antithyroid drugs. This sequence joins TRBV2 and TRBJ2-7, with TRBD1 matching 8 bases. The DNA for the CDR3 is TGTGCCAGCAGAGGGACAGGTGCAAACGAGCAGTACTTC. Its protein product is CASRGTGANEQYF.